What follows are 17 T cell receptor beta chains derived from one specimen sequenced in a study of T-cell memory formation after mild COVID-19 (dated by TCRdb to the early 2020s). The library was built by means of 5' RACE. Sequencing was performed on an Illumina NovaSeq 6000. TCRdb reanalyzed the raw reads on its own, using fastp at Q25 for trimming and MiXCR for clone calling, and kept in-frame beta chains. Records with the same CDR3 protein are collapsed into one entry carrying the most frequent genes and DNA. The sample table records roughly 510,000 distinct CDR3 sequences; roughly 17% of these occur just once. Jointly, the top ten make up around 8.1% of the sample. The sequenced sample consisted of PBMCs or a T cell subset sorted from them (not recorded which). The source is an adult woman who had mild COVID-19 (a few samples of this study predate the infection). The sample titles of this study are shuffled in the database, so cell type and time point are left out; the donor was told from shared clones.

In nucleotides, the CDR3 is TGTGCCAGCAGCCAAGAGCTTCGAGGATTCGAGCAGTACTTC. It is translated as CASSQELRGFEQYF. The chain employs TRBV3-1 and TRBJ2-7; no firm D call. Germline CDR1 LGHDT, CDR2 YNNKEL (reference sequence). The CDR3 totals 14 residues. The V end was cut by 0 bases, the J end by 6 bases, with 12 bases between.

The chain links TRBV7-9 to TRBJ2-5; no clear D gene. V lost 5 bases and J 7 bases, leaving 11 bases between the germline ends. The germline gives CDR1 SEHNR, CDR2 FQNEAQ (reference sequence). The CDR3 runs to 12 residues. CDR3 in DNA: TGTGCCAGCAGCCCCGACATGGGGACCCAGTACTTC. Protein product: CASSPDMGTQYF.

Many counts were recorded for this clonotype. The chain carries TRBV6-2 or TRBV6-3 and TRBJ2-7; 7 nucleotides line up with TRBD2. Unmatched junction bases numbered 3, after V lost 2 bases and J lost 2 bases. From germline, CDR1 is MNHEY and CDR2 SVGEGT. The CDR3 spans 14 residues. The CDR3 protein is CASSYAGETYEQYF. CDR3 in DNA: TGTGCCAGCAGTTACGCGGGAGAGACCTACGAGCAGTACTTC.

This clonotype was seen more than once but under ten times. This sequence joins TRBV18 and TRBJ2-5, with TRBD1 matching over 7 bases. The V gene end was trimmed by 6 bases and the J gene end by 4 bases; junction bases not matched to a gene: 11. The CDR3 is made up of 15 amino acids. From germline, CDR1 is KGHSH and CDR2 LQKENI. CDR3 loop: CASSPRDRERETQYF. The CDR3 DNA sequence: TGTGCCAGCTCGCCGAGAGACAGGGAACGAGAGACCCAGTACTTC.

This clonotype showed up just a few times. V is TRBV12-3 or TRBV12-4 and J is TRBJ1-1; tentative D call: TRBD1 (5 bases). V gave up 3 bases and J gave up 3 bases, with 8 bases separating them. The CDR3 extends over 13 amino acids. This chain's CDR3 is CASSLDTYTEAFF. DNA for the CDR3: TGTGCCAGCAGTTTGGACACCTACACTGAAGCTTTCTTT.

This clonotype has a handful of counts. This CDR3 reads CASSLTGTDNSPLHF. The CDR3 DNA reads as TGTGCCAGCAGCTTAACCGGGACAGATAATTCACCCCTCCACTTT. The chain is built from TRBV7-6 and TRBJ1-6; 7 bases line up with TRBD1. The ends lost 2 bases at V and 5 bases at J; junction bases unmatched: 3. This CDR3 spans 15 amino acids. Per the germline V gene, CDR1 is SGHVS and CDR2 is FNYEAQ.

This clonotype has just a few counts. The chain is built from TRBV5-1 and TRBJ2-7; TRBD2 matches 11 bases. CDR1 and CDR2 (germline): SGHRS, YFSETQ. CDR3 length: 15 residues. J was trimmed by 0 bases and V by 5 bases; bases with no gene match: 4. DNA of the CDR3: TGCGCCAGCAGAACGGGACTAGCGGACTCCTACGAGCAGTACTTC. Protein: CASRTGLADSYEQYF.

The J gene is TRBJ2-3, the V gene TRBV7-9; the match to TRBD2 covers 7 bases. This CDR3 is 18 amino acids long. Germline CDR1 and CDR2: SEHNR and FQNEAQ (reference sequence). J lost 2 bases, V lost 5 bases, and 16 bases had no gene match. Written as DNA, the CDR3 is TGTGCCAGCAGCCCGAGCGGGGTGGCGGAGACGACCACAGATACGCAGTATTTT. Translation gives CASSPSGVAETTTDTQYF.

This clonotype appeared many times. The genes are TRBV5-1 and TRBJ2-2; a weak D match, TRBD1 (6 bases). This CDR3 has 15 residues. Trimming pared 6 bases from V and 0 bases from J, leaving 12 bases between. The germline CDR1 and CDR2 sequences are SGHRS and YFSETQ. The CDR3 reads CASKDSLANTGELFF. The CDR3 DNA reads TGCGCCAGCAAGGACAGTCTCGCGAACACCGGGGAGCTGTTTTTT.

This clonotype has just a few counts. The chain uses TRBV18 and TRBJ2-1, with 7 nucleotides matching TRBD2. Germline lookup yields CDR1 KGHSH and CDR2 LQKENI. Trimming cost V 6 bases and J 0 bases; bases outside gene matches: 11. The length of the CDR3 is 17 residues. The CDR3 DNA is TGTGCCAGCTCCCCAAATAGCGGGTCGAGCTCCTACAATGAGCAGTTCTTC. It codes for CASSPNSGSSSYNEQFF. Looking up the rest from reference TRBV18 and TRBJ2-1 gives the full variable domain: NAGVMQNPRHLVRRRGQEARLRCSPMKGHSHVYWYRQLPEEGLKFMVYLQKENIIDESGMPKERFSAEFPKEGPSILRIQQVVRGDSAAYFCASSPNSGSSSYNEQFFGPGTRLTVL.

This chain links TRBV3-1 with TRBJ1-1; 8 bases align to TRBD1. Germline V gene sequence: CDR1 LGHDT, CDR2 YNNKEL (reference sequence). The CDR3 consists of 14 residues. With V trimmed by 2 bases and J by 3 bases, 2 bases remained unmatched. As DNA, the CDR3 is TGTGCCAGCAGCCAACGACAGGGGCACACTGAAGCTTTCTTT. Translated, it gives CASSQRQGHTEAFF.

The chain recombines TRBV3-1 with TRBJ1-2, with a tentative D call TRBD1 (5 bases). The CDR3 is 15 residues long. V was trimmed by 4 bases and J by 3 bases, leaving 15 bases between them. CDR1 and CDR2 (germline): LGHDT, YNNKEL (reference sequence). CDR3 coding DNA: TGTGCCAGCAGCCGCGGGGCTGGGGCGGACTATGGCTACACCTTC. Its translation is CASSRGAGADYGYTF.

The chain employs TRBV12-3 or TRBV12-4 and TRBJ2-1; TRBD2 agrees at 7 bases. With V trimmed by 7 bases and J by 9 bases, 9 bases remained unmatched. The CDR3 consists of 13 residues. The CDR3 coding sequence is TGTGCCAGCACTTACGGGGGGTATGGTGAGCAGTTCTTC. Protein: CASTYGGYGEQFF.

The chain carries TRBV20-1 and TRBJ2-3; D gene unclear. There are 11 residues in the CDR3. CDR1 is DFQATT and CDR2 is SNEGSKA in the germline V gene (reference sequence). Trimming removed 5 bases at V and 5 bases at J, with 8 bases between. The CDR3 DNA reads TGCAGTGCTCATGAGCGAGATACGCAGTATTTT. The encoded protein is CSAHERDTQYF.

In this sample, this clonotype turned up many times. The J gene is TRBJ2-1, the V gene TRBV7-3; TRBD2 agrees at 16 bases. J was trimmed by 6 bases and V by 4 bases; bases with no gene match: 9. The CDR3 contains 18 residues. Germline V CDR1 and CDR2: SGHTA, FQGTGA. CDR3 amino acids: CASSSGTSGRALINEQFF. Here the CDR3 DNA reads TGTGCCAGCAGCTCCGGGACTAGCGGGAGGGCATTGATCAATGAGCAGTTCTTC.

The V call is TRBV7-9, the J call TRBJ1-1; D is uncertain. The CDR3 is made up of 15 amino acids. The germline gives CDR1 SEHNR, CDR2 FQNEAQ (reference sequence). Trimming took off 4 bases at V and 2 bases at J, with 14 bases between the two ends. CDR3 sequence (DNA): TGTGCCAGCAGCTCGAGTGCGGAGCACAACACTGAAGCTTTCTTT. It translates to CASSSSAEHNTEAFF.

This clonotype was counted at least ten times. V gene TRBV30 combines with J gene TRBJ2-7, with 10 bases identical to TRBD2. Unmatched junction bases numbered 8, after V lost 4 bases and J lost 2 bases. This CDR3 is built from 15 residues. CDR1 GTSNPN and CDR2 SVGIG come from the germline V gene (reference sequence). CDR3 nucleotide sequence: TGTGCCTGGATGGCTAGCGGGAGAACTGCCTACGAGCAGTACTTC. It is translated as CAWMASGRTAYEQYF.